What follows describes a single T cell receptor (beta chain). The entry originates in a study of blood T cell repertoires in COVID-19. Across the study: The United States, Italy and Spain were the sources of the acute and convalescent COVID-19 samples. T cells, B-cell-depleted T cells, or PBMCs provided the cDNA or gDNA that served as material.

Sequenced by immunoSEQ multiplex PCR; TCRdb stores in-frame clones only, minus some. The sample includes 200,000 to 300,000 clones, about 87% seen only once; the top ten take about 4.1%. The V segment lost 6 bases and the J segment 6 bases; nucleotides outside the gene matches: 5. The V gene's germline CDR1 is SEHNR and CDR2 FQNEAQ (reference sequence). This CDR3 is 12 amino acids long. The TCR comes from a man aged 55 to 69 who had recovered from COVID-19. The genes are TRBV7-9 and TRBJ2-7; 7 bases are shared with TRBD1. Sequencing was carried out using peripheral blood. The CDR3: CASRRQGTEQYF. DNA of the CDR3: TGTGCCAGCAGGAGACAGGGCACCGAGCAGTACTTC.